These 24 T cell receptor beta chains were sequenced from one sample in a study of blood T cells in healthy people across ages. A sample-barcoded 5' primer and a J-beta primer mix were used in a second PCR of roughly 6 to 12 cycles. MiXCR, applied by TCRdb to the 5' RACE reads, yields one record per CDR3 protein. The data hold over 1,500,000 distinct CDR3 sequences, with 40% to 55% observed a single time. Sequencing was done on a sample of blood. The receptors here all came from a woman in her thirties or forties in good health.

V and J are TRBV6-1 and TRBJ2-6; D might be TRBD2 (7 bases). Germline V CDR1 and CDR2: MNHNS, SASEGT. V was trimmed by 1 base and J by 2 bases, leaving 9 bases between them. The CDR3 contains 16 residues. The CDR3 reads CASSEGGGAGANVLTF. CDR3 sequence (DNA): TGTGCCAGCAGTGAAGGCGGGGGCGCTGGGGCCAACGTCCTGACTTTC.

This chain joins TRBV20-1 and TRBJ2-5; 9 nucleotides align to TRBD1. The trim removed 3 bases at V and 5 bases at J, leaving 10 bases unmatched. CDR1 is DFQATT and CDR2 is SNEGSKA in the germline V gene (reference sequence). The CDR3 extends over 15 amino acids. CDR3 DNA: TGCAGTGCTAGGGACAGGGACAGGGCGGGGGAGACCCAGTACTTC. It codes for CSARDRDRAGETQYF.

V usage is TRBV4-3 and J usage is TRBJ1-2; no clear D. The CDR3 loop spans 14 amino acids. V lost 4 bases, J lost 0 bases, and 9 bases lay in between. Germline CDR1 and CDR2: LGHNA and YSLEER. The chain's CDR3 is CASSRTVTNYGYTF. In DNA, the CDR3 is TGCGCCAGCAGCCGGACCGTGACTAACTATGGCTACACCTTC.

The genes are TRBV7-9 and TRBJ2-5; perhaps TRBD1 as D (5 bases). The germline V gene encodes CDR1 SEHNR and CDR2 FQNEAQ (reference sequence). V gave up 6 bases and J gave up 5 bases, with 16 bases separating them. The CDR3 is 14 amino acids. CDR3 loop: CASRISGAGETQYF. In nucleotides, the CDR3 is TGTGCCAGCAGAATAAGTGGGGCAGGCGAGACCCAGTACTTC. The variable domain in full, completed from reference TRBV7-9 and TRBJ2-5, reads DTGVSQNPRHKITKRGQNVTFRCDPISEHNRLYWYRQTLGQGPEFLTYFQNEAQLEKSRLLSDRFSAERPKGSFSTLEIQRTEQGDSAMYLCASRISGAGETQYFGPGTRLLVL.

This chain connects TRBV29-1 to TRBJ2-1, with 7 bases lining up with TRBD2. CDR1 is SQVTM, CDR2 ANQGSEA, per germline. Germline trimming cut 7 bases from V and 0 bases from J; bases unmatched to any gene: 15. The CDR3 length is 17 residues. The CDR3 loop is CSAVEGGGSLSYNEQFF. The CDR3 DNA reads as TGCAGCGCGGTCGAAGGCGGGGGAAGTCTCTCCTACAATGAGCAGTTCTTC.

A few counts support this clonotype. This chain links TRBV20-1 with TRBJ2-6; possible D gene TRBD2, 5 bases. The CDR3 loop spans 16 amino acids. Germline V gene sequence: CDR1 DFQATT, CDR2 SNEGSKA (reference sequence). Trimming cost V 1 base and J 2 bases, with 12 bases left between them. CDR3 sequence reads: CSARGRIGTGANVLTF. CDR3 nucleotides: TGCAGTGCTAGAGGGAGGATTGGGACTGGGGCCAACGTCCTGACTTTC.

V is TRBV10-2 and J is TRBJ2-4; the D call may be TRBD1 or TRBD2 (5 bases each). The closer fit of TRBJ2-7 to the DNA end suggests the J call may be wrong. The CDR3 covers 15 residues. Germline V gene sequence: CDR1 WSHSY, CDR2 SAAADI. The CDR3 DNA follows: TGCGCCAGCAGTGAGGCGCCAGGGACCATATACGAGCAGTACTTC. It specifies CASSEAPGTIYEQYF.

The chain is built from TRBV29-1 and TRBJ2-7; the match to TRBD2 covers 7 bases. Unmatched junction bases numbered 11, after V lost 7 bases and J lost 2 bases. CDR1 and CDR2 (germline): SQVTM, ANQGSEA. The CDR3 spans 14 residues. The CDR3 spells CSAEDGEGTYEQYF. DNA of the CDR3: TGCAGCGCCGAAGACGGGGAGGGGACCTACGAGCAGTACTTC.

CDR3 bases: TGCGCCACCGCGTCCAGGGATTCCTTCACAGATACGCAGTATTTT. Translating gives CATASRDSFTDTQYF. The chain joins TRBV5-1 to TRBJ2-3; D perhaps matches TRBD1 (5 bases). The CDR3 is made up of 15 amino acids. CDR1 SGHRS and CDR2 YFSETQ come from the germline V gene. V shed 9 bases and J shed 2 bases, with 19 bases lying between them.

This chain joins TRBV10-3 and TRBJ1-6, with D unresolved. CDR1 and CDR2 (germline): ENHRY, SYGVKD. V gave up 6 bases and J gave up 9 bases, with 15 bases separating them. The CDR3 runs 14 residues. The chain's CDR3 is CAIREAGWGSPLHF. CDR3 DNA: TGTGCCATCAGGGAGGCAGGTTGGGGTTCACCCCTCCACTTT.

J is TRBJ2-1 and V is TRBV27; D is possibly TRBD1 (5 bases). Per the germline V gene, CDR1 is MNHEY and CDR2 is SMNVEV (reference sequence). V lost 8 bases to trimming and J lost 0 bases, with 11 bases between them. CDR3 length: 14 residues. The CDR3 region is CASRQGNSYNEQFF. The CDR3 nucleotides read TGTGCCAGCCGCCAGGGTAACTCCTACAATGAGCAGTTCTTC.

The gene calls are TRBV5-5 and TRBJ2-6; weak D call: TRBD2 (5 bases). The CDR3 has 16 amino acids. The germline CDR1 and CDR2 sequences are SGHKS and YYEKEE (reference sequence). Trimming removed 7 bases at V and 1 base at J, with 15 bases between. The CDR3 coding sequence is TGTGCCAGCGAAAAATTTGGAGGATCTGGGGCCAACGTCCTGACTTTC. It encodes CASEKFGGSGANVLTF.

The chain is built from TRBV6-5 and TRBJ2-2; no definite D call. The CDR3 spans 15 residues. V gave up 0 bases and J gave up 5 bases, with 10 bases separating them. In germline, CDR1 is MNHEY, CDR2 SVGAGI. In nucleotides, the CDR3 is TGTGCCAGCAGTTACTCCCGGGTGGGGACCGGGGAGCTGTTTTTT. Protein product: CASSYSRVGTGELFF.

This chain joins TRBV4-1 and TRBJ2-5; 8 positions agree with TRBD2. CDR3 length equals 16 residues. Germline V gene sequence: CDR1 MGHRA, CDR2 YSYEKL. Germline trimming cut 1 base from V and 4 bases from J; bases unmatched to any gene: 8. Written as DNA, the CDR3 is TGCGCCAGCAGCCAAGGGAGCGGGGGTTTGTTAGAGACCCAGTACTTC. It specifies CASSQGSGGLLETQYF.

V usage is TRBV15 and J usage is TRBJ2-3, with D maybe TRBD2 (6 bases). Germline CDR1 and CDR2: LNHNV and YYDKDF (reference sequence). The CDR3 totals 16 residues. V was cut by 7 bases and J by 0 bases, with 17 bases left in between. The CDR3 DNA reads as TGTGCCACCAAGGATCCAACTAGCCGGAGCACAGATACGCAGTATTTT. Encoded protein: CATKDPTSRSTDTQYF.

The V gene is TRBV7-8, the J gene TRBJ2-7, with D hard to call. The germline CDR1 and CDR2 sequences are SGHVS and FQNEAQ. The CDR3 consists of 14 residues. V was pared by 5 bases and J by 0 bases, with 11 bases between. CDR3 region: CASSHTRNSYEQYF. In DNA form, the CDR3 reads TGTGCCAGCAGCCATACAAGGAACTCCTACGAGCAGTACTTC.

This chain joins TRBV7-6 and TRBJ2-3; 10 bases are a match to TRBD1. Germline trimming cut 1 base from V and 6 bases from J; bases unmatched to any gene: 4. Germline V gives CDR1 SGHVS, CDR2 FNYEAQ. This CDR3 contains 15 residues. The CDR3, as DNA: TGTGCCAGCAGCTTAGGGGGACAGGGGATGGATACGCAGTATTTT. The encoded protein is CASSLGGQGMDTQYF.

The chain combines TRBV6-1 with TRBJ1-1; a possible D gene is TRBD1 (5 bases). V shed 4 bases and J shed 3 bases, with 21 bases lying between them. This CDR3 comprises 17 residues. Germline V CDR1 and CDR2: MNHNS, SASEGT. The CDR3 nucleotides read TGTGCCAGCAGTGTCTTACATATGAGGGGTGGGGACACTGAAGCTTTCTTT. Amino acids: CASSVLHMRGGDTEAFF.

The CDR3 region is CASSAQGSGTDTQYF. The CDR3 nucleotides read TGTGCCAGCAGCGCGCAGGGGAGCGGCACAGATACGCAGTATTTT. J is TRBJ2-3 and V is TRBV7-2; D is perhaps TRBD1 (6 bases). Between the trimmed V and J ends, which lost 5 bases and 1 base, there was a span of 13 bases. CDR1 and CDR2 (germline): SGHTA, FQGNSA. The CDR3 sequence is 15 residues long. The full variable domain, in which reference TRBV7-2 and TRBJ2-3 provide the parts outside the CDR3, is GAGVSQSPSNKVTEKGKDVELRCDPISGHTALYWYRQSLGQGLEFLIYFQGNSAPDKSGLPSDRFSAERTGGSVSTLTIQRTQQEDSAVYLCASSAQGSGTDTQYFGPGTRLTVL.

A few counts support this clonotype. The chain carries TRBV6-5 and TRBJ2-3, with D maybe TRBD1 (5 bases). This CDR3 is 17 amino acids long. Trimming stripped 0 bases from V and 2 bases from J, with 15 bases between. CDR1 is MNHEY, CDR2 SVGAGI, per germline. DNA for the CDR3: TGTGCCAGCAGTTACTCAGGGGTAGGGGCGTCCACAGATACGCAGTATTTT. It specifies CASSYSGVGASTDTQYF.

This clonotype came up a few times. The chain has TRBV7-2 and TRBJ2-3; tentatively, D is TRBD2 (6 bases). Trimming stripped 5 bases from V and 0 bases from J, with 12 bases between. Germline V gene data show CDR1 as SGHTA and CDR2 as FQGNSA. The CDR3 has 15 amino acids. CDR3 DNA: TGTGCCAGCAGCCACGGGGGAGCTAGCACAGATACGCAGTATTTT. It specifies CASSHGGASTDTQYF.

This chain links TRBV4-3 with TRBJ2-5; perhaps TRBD2 as D (6 bases). The V end lost 0 bases, the J end lost 3 bases, and 8 bases lay between the germline ends. This CDR3 contains 14 residues. Germline V CDR1 and CDR2: LGHNA, YSLEER. The CDR3 coding sequence is TGCGCCAGCAGCCAAGATGGAGGGAAAGAGACCCAGTACTTC. This codes for CASSQDGGKETQYF.

The chain carries TRBV20-1 and TRBJ2-3; D might be TRBD1 (5 bases). CDR3 size: 15 residues. Trimming took 3 bases from V and 4 from J, leaving 17 bases between them. Germline assignment: CDR1 DFQATT and CDR2 SNEGSKA (reference sequence). CDR3 sequence (DNA): TGCAGTGCTAGTGGTTGGCAGGGAATAGCAGATACGCAGTATTTT. It is translated as CSASGWQGIADTQYF.

The chain carries TRBV5-1 and TRBJ2-1, with TRBD1 as a possible D gene (6 bases). CDR1 is SGHRS, CDR2 YFSETQ, per germline. CDR3 length: 15 amino acids. Trimming removed 1 base at V and 4 bases at J, with 12 bases between. The CDR3: CASSLSGGQYNEQFF. CDR3 DNA: TGCGCCAGCAGCTTGTCTGGGGGCCAATACAATGAGCAGTTCTTC.